Shown below are 30 T cell receptor beta chains from a single sample sequenced in a study of T-cell reconstitution after alpha-beta-depleted transplantation in children. Unique molecular identifiers were used to barcode this TCRbeta library. TCRdb used MiXCR to reprocess the PCR reads, holding one entry per CDR3 protein. The table includes approximately 520,000 distinct CDR3 sequences, over 9.5% detected once. Sequencing used PBMCs, mostly from graft donor cells, obtained 180 days after TCRalphabeta/CD19-depleted stem cell transplant. These receptors were obtained from a female patient between 2 and 15 years old who had a stem cell transplant for aplastic anemia, so the T cells may come from the graft donor.

V and J are TRBV9 and TRBJ2-7, with D maybe TRBD2 (6 bases). The CDR3 consists of 16 residues. Looked up from germline, CDR1 is SGDLS and CDR2 is YYNGEE. V dropped 2 bases and J dropped 2 bases, with 17 bases sitting between them. The CDR3 protein is CASSVEALGGTYEQYF. Here the CDR3 DNA reads TGTGCCAGCAGCGTCGAAGCCCTTGGCGGGACCTACGAGCAGTACTTC.

This clonotype was counted ten times or more. This chain uses TRBV5-1 with TRBJ2-5, with TRBD2 matching over 13 bases. Trimming cost V 4 bases and J 5 bases; bases outside gene matches: 8. Germline values: CDR1 SGHRS, CDR2 YFSETQ. This CDR3 contains 16 residues. DNA of the CDR3: TGCGCCAGCAGCACGGGACTAGCGGGGACTCTGGAGACCCAGTACTTC. This translates into CASSTGLAGTLETQYF. Complete variable domain (other parts from reference TRBV5-1 and TRBJ2-5): KAGVTQTPRYLIKTRGQQVTLSCSPISGHRSVSWYQQTPGQGLQFLFEYFSETQRNKGNFPGRFSGRQFSNSRSEMNVSTLELGDSALYLCASSTGLAGTLETQYFGPGTRLLVL.

V usage is TRBV28 and J usage is TRBJ1-2, with D perhaps TRBD1 (6 bases). V was shortened by 3 bases and J by 6 bases, with 14 bases between the two germline ends. This CDR3 has 14 amino acids. CDR1 and CDR2 (germline): MDHEN, SYDVKM. CDR3 DNA sequence: TGTGCCAGCAGTTTTCCCTCAGGGGCCCATGGCTACACCTTC. Translation gives CASSFPSGAHGYTF.

This clonotype appeared a few times. J is TRBJ2-1 and V is TRBV7-2; TRBD2 aligns across 10 bases. In germline, CDR1 is SGHTA, CDR2 FQGNSA. Germline trimming cut 5 bases from V and 4 bases from J; bases unmatched to any gene: 5. This CDR3 comprises 15 residues. The CDR3 bases are TGTGCCAGCAGCCTCCAGCGGGGGGGTTACAATGAGCAGTTCTTC. Translating it yields CASSLQRGGYNEQFF.

J is TRBJ2-4 and V is TRBV9; D gene unclear. From germline, CDR1 is SGDLS and CDR2 YYNGEE. The V end lost 3 bases, the J end lost 6 bases, and 13 bases lay between the germline ends. CDR3 length equals 14 residues. The CDR3 bases are TGTGCCAGCAGCGCCACAGAGTCGGCAAACATTCAGTACTTC. Protein product: CASSATESANIQYF.

Only a few counts were recorded for this clonotype. The rearrangement joins TRBV5-6 to TRBJ2-7; maybe TRBD1 (6 bases). The V and J ends lost 4 bases and 3 bases respectively, with 14 bases between them. The germline V gene has CDR1 SGHDT and CDR2 YYEEEE. This CDR3 has 14 residues. The CDR3, as DNA: TGTGCCAGCAGCGACTGGGACAAATTCTACGAGCAGTACGTC. The encoded protein is CASSDWDKFYEQYV.

V gene TRBV12-3 or TRBV12-4 combines with J gene TRBJ1-1, with 8 nucleotides matching TRBD1. CDR3 length equals 13 residues. CDR3 bases: TGTGCGAACCAACAGGGGGTAGGGACTGAAGCTTTCTTT. This encodes CANQQGVGTEAFF.

Many counts were recorded for this clonotype. The V gene is TRBV28, the J gene TRBJ1-1; D may be TRBD1 (5 bases). With 6 bases removed from V and 4 bases from J, the gap between germline ends came to 18 bases. CDR1 and CDR2 (germline): MDHEN, SYDVKM. The length of the CDR3 is 15 residues. CDR3 bases: TGTGCCAGCAGCTCAGTGGGACCCTCCCCCACTGAAGCTTTCTTT. Amino acid sequence: CASSSVGPSPTEAFF.

This chain connects TRBV11-3 to TRBJ2-1, with D maybe TRBD2 (6 bases). V was trimmed by 4 bases and J by 11 bases, leaving 18 bases between them. The CDR3 contains 14 residues. Germline CDR1 is SGHNT and CDR2 is YENEEA. CDR3 sequence reads: CASSWRVPNLQQFF. CDR3 coding DNA: TGTGCCAGCAGCTGGAGGGTTCCAAACCTTCAGCAGTTCTTC.

The sample holds many counts of this clonotype. V and J are TRBV6-5 and TRBJ2-5; D ambiguous. This CDR3 is built from 14 residues. Deletions cut 0 bases from V and 1 base from J, with 6 bases between. Germline V gene sequence: CDR1 MNHEY, CDR2 SVGAGI. CDR3: CASSYSTLQETQYF. Here the CDR3 DNA reads TGTGCCAGCAGTTACTCGACCCTCCAAGAGACCCAGTACTTC.

There are a few counts of this clonotype. This chain links TRBV12-3 or TRBV12-4 with TRBJ1-2; tentatively, D is TRBD1 (6 bases). This CDR3 comprises 14 residues. V was cut by 3 bases and J by 4 bases, with 12 bases left in between. The CDR3 protein is CASSFRGGGYGYTF. Here the CDR3 DNA reads TGTGCCAGCAGTTTCAGGGGAGGGGGCTATGGCTACACCTTC.

There are a few counts of this clonotype. This chain joins TRBV12-3 or TRBV12-4 and TRBJ1-2, with 10 bases lining up with TRBD1. This CDR3 comprises 13 residues. The trim removed 6 bases at V and 6 bases at J, leaving 4 bases unmatched. The CDR3 bases are TGTGCCAGCAGGACGGGACAGGGGAATGGCTACACCTTC. Protein: CASRTGQGNGYTF.

This clonotype was recorded a few times. The CDR3 reads CASSLGQVQNTEAFF. DNA for the CDR3: TGTGCCAGCAGTTTAGGCCAGGTTCAGAACACTGAAGCTTTCTTT. J is TRBJ1-1 and V is TRBV27; D gene uncertain. The CDR3 is made up of 15 amino acids. Germline CDR1 reads MNHEY; CDR2 reads SMNVEV (reference sequence). Trimming cost V 2 bases and J 1 base, with 11 bases left between them.

In this sample, this clonotype turned up many times. V usage is TRBV11-2 and J usage is TRBJ2-3; 10 bases agree with TRBD2. The length of the CDR3 is 16 residues. CDR1 and CDR2 from the germline V gene are SGHAT and FQNNGV. The trim removed 2 bases at V and 3 bases at J, leaving 5 bases unmatched. CDR3 loop: CASSLTASGRTDTQYF. The CDR3 DNA follows: TGTGCCAGCAGCTTAACCGCTAGCGGGAGAACAGATACGCAGTATTTT.

This clonotype was observed a few times. The V gene is TRBV7-2, the J gene TRBJ2-7; 10 nucleotides line up with TRBD1. This CDR3 has 15 amino acids. With 5 bases clipped from V and 2 bases from J, the junction kept 6 bases outside the gene matches. In germline, CDR1 is SGHTA, CDR2 FQGNSA. The DNA for the CDR3 is TGTGCCAGCAGCCCCGGGACAGGGGTAGCCTACGAGCAGTACTTC. This encodes CASSPGTGVAYEQYF.

This clonotype has ten or more counts. The V and J genes are TRBV20-1 and TRBJ1-2, with a tentative D call TRBD1 (5 bases). This CDR3 comprises 16 residues. V gave up 3 bases and J gave up 5 bases, with 22 bases separating them. The V gene's germline CDR1 is DFQATT and CDR2 SNEGSKA (reference sequence). The CDR3 bases are TGCAGTGCTAGCCGGGACTCCCGGTTTAGCATGTATGGCTACACCTTC. The encoded protein is CSASRDSRFSMYGYTF.

CDR3 sequence (DNA): TGTGCCATCAGCCCGAGATGGGCAACCCCCTACGGGCAGTACGTC. It translates to CAISPRWATPYGQYV. V is TRBV10-3 and J is TRBJ2-7; D is unclear. The CDR3 has 15 amino acids. CDR1 and CDR2 from the germline V gene are ENHRY and SYGVKD.

This clonotype was found a few times. The chain couples TRBV6-2 or TRBV6-3 to TRBJ2-3; 11 positions match TRBD2. From germline, CDR1 is MNHEY and CDR2 SVGEGT. V shed 0 bases and J 2 bases; nucleotides not matched to a gene: 7. This CDR3 spans 18 amino acids. This chain's CDR3 is CASSYSFTSGGYTDTQYF. In DNA form, the CDR3 reads TGTGCCAGCAGTTACTCGTTCACTAGCGGGGGATACACAGATACGCAGTATTTT.

This clonotype was observed at least ten times. This chain links TRBV10-3 with TRBJ2-1, with 11 bases that match TRBD2. Per germline, CDR1 ENHRY and CDR2 SYGVKD. This CDR3 spans 15 amino acids. The V and J ends lost 6 bases and 8 bases, in that order; junction bases with no gene match: 9. The CDR3 sequence: CAISPTSGRGDEQFF. The CDR3 DNA follows: TGTGCCATCAGCCCAACTAGCGGGAGAGGTGATGAGCAGTTCTTC.

V gene TRBV11-3 combines with J gene TRBJ2-7, with a tentative D call TRBD1 (6 bases). Germline-derived CDR1 and CDR2 are SGHNT and YENEEA. The CDR3 runs 16 residues. The V and J ends lost 5 bases and 4 bases respectively, with 21 bases between them. The CDR3 spells CASSLGQPLIPYEQYF. For the CDR3, the DNA is TGTGCCAGCAGCCTCGGACAGCCATTGATTCCTTACGAGCAGTACTTC.

This chain links TRBV19 with TRBJ2-1, with D maybe TRBD2 (6 bases). The germline gives CDR1 LNHDA, CDR2 SQIVND (reference sequence). The CDR3 runs to 14 residues. Trimming stripped 5 bases from V and 14 bases from J, with 22 bases between. The CDR3 sequence: CASSEPSDRAPEFF. The CDR3 DNA follows: TGTGCCAGTAGTGAGCCTAGCGACAGAGCCCCGGAGTTCTTC. Combining the CDR3 with reference TRBV19 and TRBJ2-1 gives the whole variable domain DGGITQSPKYLFRKEGQNVTLSCEQNLNHDAMYWYRQDPGQGLRLIYYSQIVNDFQKGDIAEGYSVSREKKESFPLTVTSAQKNPTAFYLCASSEPSDRAPEFFGPGTRLTVL.

The J gene is TRBJ1-2, the V gene TRBV5-1; TRBD1 agrees at 8 bases. V shed 3 bases, J shed 0 bases, and the junction held 4 bases outside the gene matches. Germline-derived CDR1 and CDR2 are SGHRS and YFSETQ. CDR3 length: 15 residues. The DNA for the CDR3 is TGCGCCAGCAGCTGGACAGGGCCTACTAACTATGGCTACACCTTC. The encoded protein is CASSWTGPTNYGYTF.

This clonotype was counted between two and nine times. The chain carries TRBV28 and TRBJ2-7, with D perhaps matching TRBD1 (5 bases). CDR3 size: 16 residues. CDR1 is MDHEN, CDR2 SYDVKM, per germline. V lost 4 bases to trimming and J lost 1 base, with 17 bases between them. CDR3 region: CASSSGSVSLSYEQYF. CDR3 nucleotide sequence: TGTGCCAGCAGTTCAGGGTCCGTCTCCCTTTCCTACGAGCAGTACTTC.

A few counts support this clonotype. For the CDR3, the DNA is TGTGCCTGGAGTGCGGGAGGGGGATACAATGAGCAGTTCTTC. Amino acid sequence: CAWSAGGGYNEQFF. The gene calls are TRBV30 and TRBJ2-1; 8 positions agree with TRBD2. J was trimmed by 4 bases and V by 1 base; bases with no gene match: 3. Germline V gives CDR1 GTSNPN, CDR2 SVGIG (reference sequence). The CDR3 length is 14 residues.

In regard to this clonotype: A read error may account for a junction end that differs from germline. The chain is built from TRBV7-2 and TRBJ2-1, with 9 nucleotides matching TRBD2. CDR1 and CDR2 (germline): SGHTA, FQGNSA. The CDR3 sequence is 15 residues long. The CDR3 DNA sequence: TGTGCCAGCAGCTTGGCGGGAGGGTCCTTCAATGAGCAGTTCTTC. This encodes CASSLAGGSFNEQFF.

The J gene is TRBJ2-5, the V gene TRBV20-1; D may be TRBD1 (5 bases). Per germline, CDR1 DFQATT and CDR2 SNEGSKA (reference sequence). With 3 bases removed from V and 1 base from J, the gap between germline ends came to 9 bases. The CDR3 totals 13 residues. DNA for the CDR3: TGCAGTGCTAGCCCAGGGATCCAAGAGACCCAGTACTTC. This codes for CSASPGIQETQYF.

There are a few counts of this clonotype. Here the CDR3 reads CASSTYRATNEKLFF. CDR3 bases: TGTGCCAGCAGCACATACAGGGCCACTAATGAAAAACTGTTTTTT. This chain connects TRBV7-9 to TRBJ1-4, with D tentatively TRBD1 (6 bases). The length of the CDR3 is 15 residues. Trimming took off 5 bases at V and 2 bases at J, with 12 bases between the two ends. Looked up from germline, CDR1 is SEHNR and CDR2 is FQNEAQ (reference sequence).

The J gene is TRBJ2-7, the V gene TRBV6-2 or TRBV6-3; tentatively, D is TRBD2 (5 bases). Trimming shortened V by 6 bases and J by 2 bases, and 17 bases separated the two germline ends. Germline values: CDR1 MNHEY, CDR2 SVGEGT. The length of the CDR3 is 15 residues. Here the CDR3 reads CASRQTIGETYEQYV. CDR3 DNA: TGTGCCAGCAGACAAACTATCGGGGAGACCTACGAGCAGTACGTC.

The chain uses TRBV4-3 and TRBJ2-3; no firm D call. This CDR3 region has 15 residues. The V end was cut by 1 base, the J end by 4 bases, with 12 bases between. Germline lookup yields CDR1 LGHNA and CDR2 YSLEER. The CDR3 sequence is CASSQGSSRADTQYF. Here the CDR3 DNA reads TGCGCCAGCAGCCAAGGGAGTAGCAGAGCAGATACGCAGTATTTT.

This clonotype was found a few times. The chain couples TRBV5-1 to TRBJ1-5; 12 nucleotides line up with TRBD1. The CDR3 has 15 residues. Germline loops: CDR1 SGHRS, CDR2 YFSETQ. Trimming removed 3 bases from V and 6 bases from J; junction bases left unmatched: 4. The CDR3 sequence: CASSSGTGGPQPQHF. CDR3 DNA sequence: TGCGCCAGCAGCTCCGGGACAGGGGGCCCTCAGCCCCAGCATTTT.